This record covers a single TCR beta chain. Clones were sequenced by immunoSEQ multiplex PCR, and TCRdb holds only the in-frame ones, with some missing. This repertoire shows some 320,000 clones, more than 75% found once; its top ten account for approximately 5.3%. In assigning cohorts, the study relied on participant-reported clinical history. Germline V gene data show CDR1 as SGDLS and CDR2 as YYNGEE. V lost 0 bases and J lost 2, with 11 bases in between. The length of the CDR3 is 15 residues. This record belongs to a study of blood T cell repertoires in COVID-19. Study-level background: From T cells, B-cell-depleted T cells, or PBMCs came the material, which was cDNA or gDNA.

The sequence derives from a woman in her 30s who had recovered from COVID-19. The source material was PBMCs or T cells enriched from blood (not recorded which). This rearrangement joins TRBV9 to TRBJ1-1, with D unclear. CDR3 nucleotides: TGTGCCAGCAGCGTAGATCCGGGATTTAACACTGAAGCTTTCTTT. Translated: CASSVDPGFNTEAFF.